The 19 T cell receptor beta chains in this list originate from one sample, sequenced in a study of blood T cell repertoires in COVID-19. Sequencing was performed with immunoSEQ multiplex PCR; in TCRdb, only in-frame clones are kept and a portion is missing. The sample holds under 250,000 clones; 84% are singletons and the top ten take less than 2%. The material sequenced was peripheral blood. These receptors all come from a middle-aged woman who had recovered from COVID-19.

The rearrangement uses TRBV4-2 and TRBJ2-7, with a weak D call TRBD1 (6 bases). Trimming stripped 5 bases from V and 0 bases from J, with 14 bases between. Germline CDR1 and CDR2: LGHNA and YNFKEQ. CDR3 length equals 15 residues. CDR3 amino acids: CASSLNRGGSYEQYF. The CDR3 region has the DNA TGTGCCAGCAGCTTAAATCGAGGGGGCTCCTACGAGCAGTACTTC.

As DNA, the CDR3 is TGTGCCAGCAGGGGGCGGGAAGGCTCGGCCAAAAACATTCAGTACTTC. Translating gives CASRGREGSAKNIQYF. V usage is TRBV3-1 (or the pseudogene TRBV3-2) and J usage is TRBJ2-4, with D possibly TRBD2 on 6 matching bases. CDR3 length: 16 amino acids. From germline, CDR1 is LGHDT and CDR2 YNNKEL (reference sequence). Trimming pared 6 bases from V and 1 base from J, leaving 16 bases between.

This chain links TRBV7-9 with TRBJ2-1, with TRBD2 as a possible D gene (5 bases). CDR1 is SEHNR, CDR2 FQNEAQ, per germline (reference sequence). Trimming removed 7 bases from V and 4 bases from J, with 14 bases in between. The CDR3 has 14 amino acids. The CDR3 nucleotides are TGTGCCAGCACGGGGAGACTTTTATACAATGAGCAGTTCTTC. It encodes CASTGRLLYNEQFF.

V usage is TRBV6-5 and J usage is TRBJ2-7, with 7 nucleotides matching TRBD1. The CDR3 totals 14 residues. Germline-derived CDR1 and CDR2 are MNHEY and SVGAGI. With V trimmed by 6 bases and J by 2 bases, 7 bases remained unmatched. DNA for the CDR3: TGTGCCAGCAGCTTTGACAGGGCGGCCTACGAGCAGTACTTC. It translates to CASSFDRAAYEQYF.

In its sample, this clone was seen a few times. This rearrangement joins TRBV6-6 to TRBJ1-5; the D is unclear. CDR1 and CDR2 (germline): MNHNY, SVGAGI (reference sequence). Deletions cut 7 bases from V and 7 bases from J, with 11 bases between. CDR3 length: 12 amino acids. CDR3 region: CASTVGGQPQHF. CDR3 coding DNA: TGTGCCAGCACCGTAGGCGGCCAGCCCCAGCATTTT.

This rearrangement joins TRBV2 to TRBJ1-1; possibly TRBD1 for D (6 bases). The CDR3 runs to 13 residues. The V end lost 7 bases, the J end lost 3 bases, and 12 bases lay between the germline ends. The germline gives CDR1 SNHLY, CDR2 FYNNEI. The CDR3 DNA sequence: TGTGCCAGCATACTTCCAGGGGACACTGAAGCTTTCTTT. It yields the protein CASILPGDTEAFF.

The chain links TRBV19 to TRBJ1-5; D uncertain. Trimming took 5 bases from V and 6 from J, leaving 11 bases between them. Germline V lookup: CDR1 LNHDA, CDR2 SQIVND (reference sequence). This CDR3 contains 13 residues. The CDR3 loop is CASSFQTSQPQHF. The CDR3 nucleotides are TGTGCCAGTAGTTTTCAAACTTCTCAGCCCCAGCATTTT.

This clone was observed a few times. The chain couples TRBV4-1 to TRBJ2-4; weak D call: TRBD2 (6 bases). V lost 1 base and J 6 bases, leaving 19 bases between the germline ends. CDR1 and CDR2 (germline): MGHRA, YSYEKL. The CDR3 contains 17 residues. As DNA, the CDR3 is TGCGCCAGCAGCCAAGGCCCGTGGAGGCGGGGCGGAAACATTCAGTACTTC. This codes for CASSQGPWRRGGNIQYF.

The chain couples TRBV6-6 to TRBJ1-2; 7 bases map to TRBD1. Germline V CDR1 and CDR2: MNHNY, SVGAGI (reference sequence). V trimming: 7 bases; J trimming: 5 bases; junction bases outside the gene matches: 4. The CDR3 contains 12 residues. The CDR3 region is CASKGTAYGYTF. CDR3 nucleotide sequence: TGTGCCAGCAAAGGGACAGCTTATGGCTACACCTTC.

CDR3 sequence (DNA): TGTGCCAGCAGGGGAGTAAACGCGAACACCGGGGAGCTGTTTTTT. This codes for CASRGVNANTGELFF. The chain links TRBV6-5 to TRBJ2-2; the D gene is possibly TRBD2 (5 bases). The CDR3 totals 15 residues. V shed 6 bases and J shed 0 bases, with 11 bases lying between them. CDR1 and CDR2 from the germline V gene are MNHEY and SVGAGI.

This chain joins TRBV4-2 and TRBJ1-4; 9 positions agree with TRBD1. V lost 0 bases and J lost 5; bases outside the gene matches: 1. The V gene's germline CDR1 is LGHNA and CDR2 YNFKEQ. The CDR3 totals 15 residues. As DNA, the CDR3 is TGTGCCAGCAGCCAAGAGGGGACAGGGAATGAAAAACTGTTTTTT. This gives the protein CASSQEGTGNEKLFF.

The V and J genes are TRBV2 and TRBJ1-2; D perhaps matches TRBD1 (6 bases). V dropped 5 bases and J dropped 1 base, with 17 bases sitting between them. Germline CDR1 reads SNHLY; CDR2 reads FYNNEI. This CDR3 contains 16 residues. The CDR3 is CASSTVRTVINYGYTF. The CDR3 coding sequence is TGTGCCAGCAGTACCGTCCGGACAGTCATTAACTATGGCTACACCTTC.

V is TRBV7-9 and J is TRBJ2-3, with 8 bases identical to TRBD1. Germline V gene lookup returns CDR1 SEHNR and CDR2 FQNEAQ (reference sequence). Germline trimming cut 5 bases from V and 3 bases from J; bases unmatched to any gene: 7. The CDR3 has 15 amino acids. The CDR3 loop reads CASSPRTGTTDTQYF. Written as DNA, the CDR3 is TGTGCCAGCAGCCCGCGGACAGGGACAACAGATACGCAGTATTTT.

The chain links TRBV24-1 to TRBJ2-7; possibly TRBD2 for D (6 bases). Trimming pared 9 bases from V and 2 bases from J, leaving 34 bases between. Germline CDR1 reads KGHDR; CDR2 reads SFDVKD. The CDR3 runs to 20 residues. In nucleotides, the CDR3 is TGTGCCACCCCTACTAGATCGGAGACACGCTCGGGGCGGGGCCCCTACGAGCAGTACTTC. Amino acid sequence: CATPTRSETRSGRGPYEQYF.

V and J are TRBV11-2 and TRBJ2-3; tentative D call: TRBD2 (5 bases). The germline V and J ends were trimmed by 0 bases and 2 bases, with 9 bases remaining between them. Germline V CDR1 and CDR2: SGHAT, FQNNGV. This CDR3 region has 15 residues. This CDR3 is CASSLERRHTDTQYF. CDR3 sequence (DNA): TGTGCCAGCAGCTTAGAGAGGAGGCACACAGATACGCAGTATTTT.

CDR3 sequence (DNA): TGCGCCAGCAGGGATACAGGAGTTGCCTACGAGCAGTACTTC. It codes for CASRDTGVAYEQYF. This chain uses TRBV10-2 with TRBJ2-7; possibly TRBD1 for D (5 bases). The V gene's germline CDR1 is WSHSY and CDR2 SAAADI. There are 14 residues in the CDR3. V gave up 6 bases and J gave up 2 bases, with 14 bases separating them.

This sequence joins TRBV6-5 and TRBJ2-1; D perhaps matches TRBD2 (5 bases). The germline V gene encodes CDR1 MNHEY and CDR2 SVGAGI. This CDR3 region has 15 residues. V shed 7 bases and J shed 0 bases, with 13 bases lying between them. The CDR3 DNA follows: TGTGCCAGCACCCGGAGGAGGAGCTCCTACAATGAGCAGTTCTTC. It specifies CASTRRRSSYNEQFF.

The CDR3 here is CASRGAQRFYEQYF. The CDR3 coding sequence is TGTGCCAGCAGAGGGGCCCAAAGGTTCTACGAGCAGTACTTC. The chain is built from TRBV28 and TRBJ2-7, with TRBD1 as a possible D gene (5 bases). V shed 6 bases and J shed 3 bases, with 15 bases lying between them. The germline CDR1 and CDR2 sequences are MDHEN and SYDVKM. The CDR3 covers 14 residues.

The sample holds one count of this clone. The V call is TRBV30, the J call TRBJ2-3; D remains ambiguous. Germline V gives CDR1 GTSNPN, CDR2 SVGIG (reference sequence). This CDR3 spans 11 amino acids. Trimming pared 4 bases from V and 6 bases from J, leaving 8 bases between. The chain's CDR3 is CAWTLRDTQYF. The CDR3 nucleotides are TGTGCCTGGACTCTACGGGATACGCAGTATTTT.